This T cell receptor (beta chain) was identified during a study of shared clonotypes between healthy human individuals. The ends were cut back, 0 bases at V and 7 bases at J, with 13 bases in the middle. The CDR3 contains 16 residues. CDR1 MNHEY and CDR2 SVGAGI come from the germline V gene. Several immunoSEQ plates held equal portions of the genomic DNA taken from each subset. Here immunoSEQ multiplex PCR was the method, and the copy in TCRdb shows in-frame clones only, minus some. Of 2 million to 2.5 million clones listed, 90% to 95% are singletons. The receptor comes from a man between 18 and 29 years old in good health. Some clones in this sample may be carry-over from other donors' samples. The V and J genes are TRBV6-5 and TRBJ1-6; D gene uncertain. Sequenced material: naive CD4+ T cells from PBMCs. Subset indicated: CD45RA+ positively selected. The CDR3 sequence: CASSYSGRQRNSPLHF. CDR3 in DNA: TGTGCCAGCAGTTACTCGGGGAGGCAGAGGAATTCACCCCTCCACTTT.